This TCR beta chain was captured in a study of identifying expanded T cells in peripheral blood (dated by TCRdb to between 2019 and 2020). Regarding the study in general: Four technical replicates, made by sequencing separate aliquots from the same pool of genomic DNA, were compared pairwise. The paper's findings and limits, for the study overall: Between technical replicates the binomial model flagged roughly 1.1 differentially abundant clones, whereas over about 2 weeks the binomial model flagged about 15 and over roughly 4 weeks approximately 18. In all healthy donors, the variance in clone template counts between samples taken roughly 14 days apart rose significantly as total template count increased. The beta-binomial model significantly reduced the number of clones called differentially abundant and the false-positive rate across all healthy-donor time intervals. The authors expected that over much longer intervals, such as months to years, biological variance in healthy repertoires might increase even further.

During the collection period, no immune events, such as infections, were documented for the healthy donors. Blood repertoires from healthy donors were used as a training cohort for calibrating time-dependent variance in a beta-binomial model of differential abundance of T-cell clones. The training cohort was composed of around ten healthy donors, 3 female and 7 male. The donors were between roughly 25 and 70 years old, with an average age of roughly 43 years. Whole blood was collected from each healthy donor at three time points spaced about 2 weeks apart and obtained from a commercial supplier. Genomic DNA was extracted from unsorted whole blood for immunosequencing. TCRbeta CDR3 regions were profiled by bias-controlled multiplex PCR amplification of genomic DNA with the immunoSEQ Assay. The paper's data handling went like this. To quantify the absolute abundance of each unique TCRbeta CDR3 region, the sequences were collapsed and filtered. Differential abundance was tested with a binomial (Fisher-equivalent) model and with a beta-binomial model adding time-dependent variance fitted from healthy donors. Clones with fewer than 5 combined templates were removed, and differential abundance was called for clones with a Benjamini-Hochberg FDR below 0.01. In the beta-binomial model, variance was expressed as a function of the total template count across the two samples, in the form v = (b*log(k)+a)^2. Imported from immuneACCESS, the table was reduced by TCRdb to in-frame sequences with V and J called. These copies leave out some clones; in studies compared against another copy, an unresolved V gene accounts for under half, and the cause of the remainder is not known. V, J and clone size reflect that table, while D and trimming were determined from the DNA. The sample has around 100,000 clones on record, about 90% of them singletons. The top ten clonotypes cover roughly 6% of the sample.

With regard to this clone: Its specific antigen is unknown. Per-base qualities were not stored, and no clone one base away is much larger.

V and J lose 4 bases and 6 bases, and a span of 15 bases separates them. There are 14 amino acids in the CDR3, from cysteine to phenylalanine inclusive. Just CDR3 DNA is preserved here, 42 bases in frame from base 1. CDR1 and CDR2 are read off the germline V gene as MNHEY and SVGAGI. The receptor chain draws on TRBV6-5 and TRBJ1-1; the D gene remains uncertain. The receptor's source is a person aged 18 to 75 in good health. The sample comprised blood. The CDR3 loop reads CASSSLSANPEAFF. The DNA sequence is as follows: TGTGCCAGCAGTTCGCTCTCGGCTAATCCTGAAGCTTTCTTT.